These 10 T cell receptor beta chains were all obtained from the same sample, sequenced in a study of high-grade serous ovarian cancer treatment subgroups. Using immunoSEQ multiplex PCR, the repertoire was profiled, and TCRdb retains in-frame clones only, with some absent. The sample has around 9,500 clones, about 85% seen once; the top ten hold over 1.5%. Tumor samples were taken before definitive surgery or chemotherapy. Specimen: tumor tissue. These receptors all come from a human donor with high-grade serous ovarian cancer.

The CDR3 loop is CSSQTGQETQYF. CDR3 DNA sequence: TGCAGCTCCCAGACAGGGCAAGAGACCCAGTACTTC. The chain joins TRBV29-1 to TRBJ2-5; 7 bases map to TRBD1. Germline CDR1 reads SQVTM; CDR2 reads ANQGSEA. The V and J ends lost 8 bases and 2 bases, in that order; junction bases with no gene match: 5. This CDR3 comprises 12 residues.

The chain employs TRBV12-5 and TRBJ1-1; TRBD1 agrees at 7 bases. V lost 1 base to trimming and J lost 0 bases; unmatched junction nucleotides: 14. CDR3 length: 19 amino acids. Germline V gives CDR1 LGHNT, CDR2 FRNRAP. The CDR3 nucleotides are TGTGCTAGTGGTTTGGCAAGACAGGGACTGAGTACTCTGAACACTGAAGCTTTCTTT. The encoded protein is CASGLARQGLSTLNTEAFF.

This clone was seen a single time. The CDR3 DNA sequence: TGTGCCGCGGGAAGGTCTCTTGAAGCTTTCTTT. Translated, it gives CAAGRSLEAFF. This chain links TRBV7-9 with TRBJ1-1; D ambiguous. The CDR3 has 11 residues. CDR1 is SEHNR, CDR2 FQNEAQ, per germline (reference sequence). V lost 11 bases and J 7 bases, leaving 14 bases between the germline ends. Drawing the rest from reference TRBV7-9 and TRBJ1-1, the complete variable domain is DTGVSQNPRHKITKRGQNVTFRCDPISEHNRLYWYRQTLGQGPEFLTYFQNEAQLEKSRLLSDRFSAERPKGSFSTLEIQRTEQGDSAMYLCAAGRSLEAFFGQGTRLTVV.

The chain joins TRBV4-2 to TRBJ2-1; D assignment may be TRBD1 or TRBD2 (6 bases each). Germline CDR1 reads LGHNA; CDR2 reads YNFKEQ. V lost 0 bases and J lost 7, with 22 bases in between. This CDR3 contains 18 residues. CDR3 region: CASSQDRGLIQPTNEQFF. For the CDR3, the DNA is TGTGCCAGCAGCCAAGATCGGGGGCTGATCCAGCCAACGAATGAGCAGTTCTTC.

The chain's CDR3 is CASSLVGVPNQPQHF. For the CDR3, the DNA is TGCGCCAGCAGCCTGGTGGGGGTCCCCAATCAGCCCCAGCATTTT. The J gene is TRBJ1-5, the V gene TRBV23-1; D perhaps matches TRBD1 (5 bases). Being an ORF, TRBV23-1 has a function that is uncertain. This CDR3 contains 15 residues. The ends were cut back, 6 bases at V and 3 bases at J, with 15 bases in the middle.

The genes are TRBV9 and TRBJ2-5, with 8 bases aligning to TRBD1. The CDR3 is 16 amino acids. Germline V lookup: CDR1 SGDLS, CDR2 YYNGEE. Trimming removed 0 bases from V and 4 bases from J; junction bases left unmatched: 8. The CDR3 nucleotides read TGTGCCAGCAGCGTAGAAGTGAGGCAGGGGGCAGAGACCCAGTACTTC. It encodes CASSVEVRQGAETQYF.

The chain links TRBV28 to TRBJ2-3; TRBD1 might be the D (6 bases). Germline assignment: CDR1 MDHEN and CDR2 SYDVKM. The CDR3 has 15 amino acids. The V end lost 10 bases, the J end lost 2 bases, and 19 bases lay between the germline ends. CDR3 sequence: CATPGVERITDTQYF. For the CDR3, the DNA is TGTGCCACCCCAGGGGTGGAGAGAATCACAGATACGCAGTATTTT.

The chain uses TRBV9 and TRBJ1-5; perhaps TRBD1 as D (5 bases). Trimming stripped 0 bases from V and 3 bases from J, with 10 bases between. Germline values: CDR1 SGDLS, CDR2 YYNGEE. This CDR3 spans 15 amino acids. The CDR3 DNA reads TGTGCCAGCAGCGTAGACGGGGCTTTCAATCAGCCCCAGCATTTT. Its protein is CASSVDGAFNQPQHF.

This clone showed up just once. CDR3 in amino acids: CASSLAELAGGSYNEQFF. For the CDR3, the DNA is TGTGCCAGCAGCTTAGCGGAACTAGCGGGGGGTTCTTACAATGAGCAGTTCTTC. The chain has TRBV7-9 and TRBJ2-1; 12 bases match TRBD2. CDR1 is SEHNR, CDR2 FQNEAQ, per germline (reference sequence). V gave up 0 bases and J gave up 4 bases; unmatched junction bases: 7. This CDR3 is built from 18 residues. Full variable domain (missing parts from reference TRBV7-9 and TRBJ2-1): DTGVSQNPRHKITKRGQNVTFRCDPISEHNRLYWYRQTLGQGPEFLTYFQNEAQLEKSRLLSDRFSAERPKGSFSTLEIQRTEQGDSAMYLCASSLAELAGGSYNEQFFGPGTRLTVL.

This clone was counted once. The chain links TRBV21-1 to TRBJ2-7; the table's TRBD1 call for D was not verified on the DNA. TRBV21-1 is an annotated pseudogene. This CDR3 is built from 15 residues. The CDR3 nucleotides are TGTGCCAGCAGCAAGGATGACAGGGGCGGGTACGAGCAGTACTTC. Protein: CASSKDDRGGYEQYF.